A single TCR beta chain is shown here with its context. Its antigen is not known. This sample is part of a study of siplizumab effects on memory and regulatory T cells. Points from the study as a whole: Naive-or-memory phenotypes were unassignable for roughly 75-97% of proliferating CD4+ or CD8+ clones. Where siplizumab was present, mappable alloreactive CD4+ clones averaged roughly 72% Treg-derived, compared with about 25% in controls. Unstimulated subsets accounted for the mapping of only a minor share of the clones that were alloreactive. Naive T cells, seemingly more diverse than memory cells, seemed major alloresponse contributors.

Generated by immunoSEQ multiplex PCR, the TCRdb table keeps only in-frame clones and is missing some. Counted here are some 97,000 clones, about 90% occurring once; the ten biggest clones make up 0.73%. Sequenced: Tregs sorted from blood. This TCR was sampled from a human donor in good health.

CDR3 DNA: TGTGCCAGCAGTGTGCTTCTTCCTAGCGGTCGGACCTACGAGCAGTACTTC. Translating it yields CASSVLLPSGRTYEQYF. This chain uses TRBV9 with TRBJ2-7; 7 bases are a match to TRBD2. The V segment lost 5 bases and the J segment 2 bases; nucleotides outside the gene matches: 16. CDR1 SGDLS and CDR2 YYNGEE come from the germline V gene. This CDR3 contains 17 residues.